The clone carrying this T cell receptor (beta chain) came up many times. V lost 3 bases, J lost 7 bases, and 9 bases stayed unmatched. CDR1 is DFQATT and CDR2 is SNEGSKA in the germline V gene (reference sequence). The CDR3 has 14 amino acids. This sample stems from a study of low-dose radiotherapy and immunotherapy resistance in tumors. Stated time point: after trial treatment. Specified treatment: LDRT plus nivolumab, ipilimumab, low-dose cyclophosphamide and aspirin (RACIN trial). The donors' treatment consisted of nivolumab, ipilimumab, aspirin, low-dose cyclophosphamide and low-dose radiotherapy. cDNA synthesis used a TRAV/TRBV-specific primer set for both chains. TCR amplification ran approximately 22 PCR cycles using constant-region and V-primer adapter primers. TCRdb reanalysed the reads using MiXCR and keeps one entry per CDR3 protein. The table lists some 100,000 distinct CDR3 sequences, 20% to 25% of them singletons.

The gene calls are TRBV20-1 and TRBJ2-1; 7 positions match TRBD1. The sequence was collected from a female donor with ovarian cancer. The material sequenced was PBMCs, taken after low-dose radiotherapy plus immunotherapy. The chain's CDR3 is CSARPLDRDNEQFF. CDR3 sequence (DNA): TGCAGTGCTAGGCCCCTCGACAGGGATAATGAGCAGTTCTTC.